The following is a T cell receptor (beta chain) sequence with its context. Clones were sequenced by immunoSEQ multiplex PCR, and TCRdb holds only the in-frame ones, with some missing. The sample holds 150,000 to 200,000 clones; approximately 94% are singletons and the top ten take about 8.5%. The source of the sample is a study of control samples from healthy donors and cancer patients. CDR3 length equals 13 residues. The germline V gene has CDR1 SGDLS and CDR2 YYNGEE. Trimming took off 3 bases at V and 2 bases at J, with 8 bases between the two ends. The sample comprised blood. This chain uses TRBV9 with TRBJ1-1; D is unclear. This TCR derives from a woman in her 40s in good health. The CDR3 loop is CASSATHNTEAFF. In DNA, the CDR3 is TGTGCCAGCAGCGCAACACATAACACTGAAGCTTTCTTT.